This T cell receptor (beta chain) was profiled in a study of tumor-infiltrating lymphocytes in primary liver carcinoma. Study-level information: The cohort included men and women aged 30 to 69 years.

With a constant-region primer, TCR beta cDNA was made from 450 to 500 ng of total RNA. Library construction for TCR beta comprised three nested multiplex PCR rounds performed with slightly modified ARM-PCR. Both of the initial two PCR rounds ran for around 10 cycles and employed TRBV1-TRBV30 forward primers alongside a C-beta reverse primer. TCRdb passed the multiplex PCR reads through MiXCR, listing each CDR3 protein once. The data show over 75,000 distinct CDR3 sequences, less than 75% seen once. Co-extracted RNA and DNA came from roughly 20-30 mg of unsorted bulk tissue. V was cut by 5 bases and J by 4 bases, with 12 bases left in between. The length of the CDR3 is 13 residues. Germline V gene data show CDR1 as MNHNY and CDR2 as SVGAGI (reference sequence). This clonotype was recorded at least ten times.

This sequence joins TRBV6-6 and TRBJ2-7; TRBD1 is a possible D gene (5 bases). Input material: tumor-adjacent normal liver tissue. This TCR was sampled from a man aged 40-50 years with primary liver carcinoma and hepatitis B virus infection. CDR3 sequence reads: CASSPMQGYEQYF. The CDR3 bases are TGTGCCAGCAGTCCCATGCAGGGATACGAGCAGTACTTC.